The clone carrying this T cell receptor (beta chain) was seen a few times. Its target is not known. This entry is derived from a study of T cells after yellow fever vaccination. Study observations and caveats: Most clones from primary vaccination were detected again post-booster (roughly 96% CD4, more than 85% CD8). Weaker, the secondary response had a peak occurring faster, on day 5 versus 15.

Synthesis of TCR cDNA relied on 5'RACE template switching, which attached a universal primer site and UMIs. TCRdb re-derived calls from the 5' RACE reads in MiXCR, one entry per CDR3 protein. The repertoire holds almost 600,000 distinct CDR3 sequences, with about 14% as singletons. Germline CDR1 reads SGHTA; CDR2 reads FQGNSA. The CDR3 totals 15 residues. The ends were cut back, 9 bases at V and 0 bases at J, with 15 bases in the middle. The chain carries TRBV7-2 and TRBJ2-4; D tentatively fits TRBD1 or TRBD2 (5 bases each). This specimen consisted of PBMCs, obtained on the day of the yellow fever booster vaccination. The sequence was obtained from a young man who received the YFV17D yellow fever vaccine. The CDR3 loop is CASGGGTLAKNIQYF. In DNA, the CDR3 is TGTGCCAGTGGGGGTGGCACCTTAGCCAAAAACATTCAGTACTTC.